These 19 T cell receptor beta chains share one sample of origin, sequenced in a study of tissue T cells after allogeneic stem cell transplantation. Assay used: immunoSEQ multiplex PCR; TCRdb lists only in-frame clones, some missing. The table has thousands of clones, almost 70% seen once. The sequenced sample consisted of blood. Receptors were obtained from a female BALB/c mouse in good health. The mouse line has the MHC haplotype H2-d.

As to this clone: Each gene name is a mouse one. Read coverage stops 1 residue before the CDR3 terminus; the germline J gene supplies the remainder. The chain carries TRBV13-2 and TRBJ1-5, with a tentative D call TRBD1 (5 bases). Germline CDR1 NNHNN, CDR2 SYGAGS (reference sequence). The CDR3 sequence is 14 residues long. V lost 4 bases, J lost 0 bases, and 8 bases lay in between. The CDR3 sequence: CASGQGPNNQAPLF. The CDR3 DNA, read in part, is TGTGCCAGCGGTCAGGGCCCTAACAACCAGGCTCCGCTT.

Regarding this clone: Gene names and germline refer to mouse. The missing CDR3 end, 1 residue past where the read stops, is filled in from the germline J gene. This chain joins TRBV20 and TRBJ1-4; no firm D call. CDR3 length equals 13 residues. Germline V CDR1 and CDR2: GFQATS, STVNSAI. V was pared by 0 bases and J by 4 bases, with 6 bases between. The chain's CDR3 is CGARDRNNERLFF. CDR3 bases read: TGTGGTGCTAGGGACAGAAACAACGAAAGATTATTT.

Details on this clone: Gene names are mouse gene names. The CDR3 goes on 1 residue after the read ends, and that part is filled in from the germline J gene. The genes are TRBV13-3 and TRBJ2-7; TRBD2 matches at 9 bases. The CDR3 length is 13 residues. Unmatched junction bases numbered 3, after V lost 2 bases and J lost 6 bases. Germline V gene lookup returns CDR1 NNHDY and CDR2 SYVADS. CDR3 protein: CASSEAGGVEQYF. Incomplete CDR3 DNA: TGTGCCAGCAGTGAAGCTGGGGGGGTTGAACAGTAC.

Details on this clone: Genes here carry mouse names. The read finishes 1 residue shy of the CDR3 end, and the germline J gene is used to complete it. This sequence joins TRBV2 and TRBJ2-2; D not certain. The germline gives CDR1 LGHNA, CDR2 YSYQKL. The CDR3 is 14 amino acids. V dropped 2 bases and J dropped 0 bases, with 4 bases sitting between them. The CDR3 DNA, read in part, is TGTGCCAGCAGCCAAACAGCAAACACCGGGCAGCTCTAC. This gives the protein CASSQTANTGQLY. The whole CDR3 is CASSQTANTGQLYF.

About this clone itself: Gene and germline names: mouse. The sequenced fragment ends 1 residue before the CDR3 boundary, so the rest is inferred from the germline J gene. The chain combines TRBV13-2 with TRBJ2-3, with TRBD2 matching over 14 bases. Germline V gives CDR1 NNHNN, CDR2 SYGAGS (reference sequence). The ends lost 3 bases at V and 1 base at J; junction bases unmatched: 7. The CDR3 length is 18 residues. The sequenced part of the CDR3 DNA is TGTGCCAGCGGTGCCCCGGGACTGGGGGGGCGCGGTGCAGAAACGCTGTAT. It yields the protein CASGAPGLGGRGAETLY. The full CDR3 reads CASGAPGLGGRGAETLYF.

On this clone: Each gene name is a mouse one. The read comes to an end 1 residue before the CDR3 does, leaving the germline J gene to fill in the end. The chain employs TRBV12-2 and TRBJ1-3, with 8 bases fitting TRBD1. Germline loops: CDR1 SGHLS, CDR2 HYDKME. After removal of 2 bases from V and 2 bases from J, the junction contained 4 bases not matched to a gene. CDR3 size: 15 residues. The CDR3 region is CASSRPQGAGNTLYF. CDR3 DNA, as far as it was read: TGTGCCAGCTCTCGCCCACAGGGGGCTGGAAATACGCTCTAT.

With respect to this clone: The gene names given are mouse names. The read gets to within 1 residue of the CDR3 end, and the germline J gene fills in the rest. The chain couples TRBV31 to TRBJ2-5; a weak D match, TRBD2 (7 bases). Trimming cost V 0 bases and J 0 bases, with 13 bases left between them. This CDR3 is built from 16 residues. The germline CDR1 and CDR2 sequences are GKSSPN and SITVG. The covered CDR3 bases are TGTGCCTGGAGTCTACGGGGGGCCTTTAACCAAGACACCCAGTAC. It encodes CAWSLRGAFNQDTQY. The CDR3 in its entirety is CAWSLRGAFNQDTQYF.

In regard to this clone: The genes and germline here are from mouse. The read ends 1 residue shy of where the CDR3 ends; the end is completed using the germline J gene. This chain uses TRBV14 with TRBJ2-7, with D perhaps TRBD1 (6 bases). V was clipped by 5 bases and J by 3 bases, with 9 bases between them. Germline V gene sequence: CDR1 SGHDT, CDR2 FRDEAV. This CDR3 is built from 12 residues. CDR3 amino acids: CASSRDNYEQYF. The sequenced CDR3 bases are TGTGCCAGCAGCCGGGACAACTATGAACAGTAC.

Concerning this clone itself: The gene names given are mouse names. The read is 1 residue too short to cover the CDR3 end, so that end is filled in from the germline J gene. This chain connects TRBV1 to TRBJ2-5; the match to TRBD2 covers 8 bases. J was trimmed by 6 bases and V by 3 bases; bases with no gene match: 8. The germline CDR1 and CDR2 sequences are NSQYPW and LRSPGD (reference sequence). The CDR3 is 15 residues long. CDR3 loop: CTCSALGGAQDTQYF. The covered CDR3 bases are TGCACCTGCAGTGCGTTAGGGGGGGCGCAGGACACCCAGTAC.

A remark on this clone: Germline and genes here are mouse. Read data end 1 residue before the CDR3 end; the end is taken from the germline J gene. The rearrangement uses TRBV1 and TRBJ2-4; 9 bases are shared with TRBD1. The ends lost 2 bases at V and 0 bases at J; junction bases unmatched: 6. The CDR3 is 17 residues long. CDR1 NSQYPW and CDR2 LRSPGD come from the germline V gene (reference sequence). The CDR3 here is CTCSAPGQGVSQNTLYF. Incomplete CDR3 DNA: TGCACCTGCAGTGCACCGGGACAGGGTGTAAGTCAAAACACCTTGTAC.

Comment on this clone: The gene names here belong to mouse. The read comes to an end 1 residue before the CDR3 does, leaving the germline J gene to fill in the end. In the same sample, other DNA sequences code for this CDR3. This chain links TRBV31 with TRBJ2-1; possible D gene TRBD1, 6 bases. The CDR3 sequence is 13 residues long. The V gene lost 0 bases and the J gene lost 10 bases, with 13 bases spanning the gap. Germline V gene lookup returns CDR1 GKSSPN and CDR2 SITVG. The covered CDR3 bases are TGTGCCTGGAGTCTGAGGACAGAGGCCGAGCAGTTC. It codes for CAWSLRTEAEQF. The entire CDR3 protein is CAWSLRTEAEQFF.

To note about this clone: Gene names are the mouse ones. From the germline J gene comes the end of the CDR3, since the read stops 1 residue before it. The rearrangement uses TRBV13-3 and TRBJ2-4, with D possibly TRBD1 on 5 matching bases. Germline V lookup: CDR1 NNHDY, CDR2 SYVADS. The CDR3 spans 12 residues. V lost 3 bases and J 4 bases, leaving 6 bases between the germline ends. CDR3 DNA, as far as it was read: TGTGCCAGCAGTGGGACAAAAAACACCTTGTAC. This gives the protein CASSGTKNTLY. The entire CDR3 reads CASSGTKNTLYF. Full variable domain (remainder filled in from reference TRBV13-3 and TRBJ2-4): EAAVTQSPRSKVAVTGGKVTLSCHQTNNHDYMYWYRQDTGHGLRLIHYSYVADSTEKGDIPDGYKASRPSQENFSLILELASLSQTAVYFCASSGTKNTLYFGAGTRLSVL.

Regarding this clone: The genes and germline here are from mouse. Read sequence stops 1 residue before the CDR3 end, and the germline J gene provides the missing end. The gene calls are TRBV13-2 and TRBJ2-7, with D hard to call. Looked up from germline, CDR1 is NNHNN and CDR2 is SYGAGS (reference sequence). The ends were cut back, 3 bases at V and 4 bases at J, with 8 bases in the middle. The CDR3 contains 12 residues. The CDR3 sequence: CASGATSYEQYF. CDR3 bases read: TGTGCCAGCGGTGCGACCTCGTATGAACAGTAC.

This clone is a singleton in its sample. The germline and genes are mouse ones. The sequence runs out 1 residue before the end of the CDR3; the remainder is reconstructed from the germline J gene. V is TRBV4 and J is TRBJ1-1; 9 nucleotides match TRBD1. After removal of 6 bases from V and 0 bases from J, the junction contained 2 bases not matched to a gene. This CDR3 is built from 14 residues. Per germline, CDR1 LGHDT and CDR2 YNNKQL (reference sequence). Partial CDR3 DNA: TGTGCCAGCAGGCGACAGGGGGCAAACACAGAAGTCTTC. Protein: CASRRQGANTEVF. The entire CDR3 is CASRRQGANTEVFF. Full variable domain (missing parts from reference TRBV4 and TRBJ1-1): ETAVFQTPNYHVTQVGNEVSFNCKQTLGHDTMYWYKQDSKKLLKIMFSYNNKQLIVNETVPRRFSPQSSDKAHLNLRIKSVEPEDSAVYLCASRRQGANTEVFFGKGTRLTVV.

Notes on this clone: One end of the junction varies from germline; a read error may be responsible. Mouse germline and gene names are used. Coverage ceases 1 residue before the CDR3 finishes, and the germline J gene fills in the end. The chain recombines TRBV13-1 with TRBJ2-2; the match to TRBD2 covers 7 bases. The CDR3 runs to 15 residues. Looked up from germline, CDR1 is NSHNY and CDR2 is SYGAGN. CDR3 DNA (partial): TGTGCCTGCAGTGATGGGGGGACAAACACCGGGCAGCTCTAC. Residues: CACSDGGTNTGQLY. The CDR3 as a whole reads CACSDGGTNTGQLYF.

With regard to this clone: A junction end diverges from the germline sequence, so it may reflect a read error. The gene names given are mouse names. The read stops 1 residue short of the end of the CDR3; the missing end is completed from the germline J gene. The J gene is TRBJ1-2, the V gene TRBV20; TRBD1 matches at 7 bases. This CDR3 spans 13 amino acids. From germline, CDR1 is GFQATS and CDR2 STVNSAI. The DNA read from the CDR3 is TGTGGTGCTGGGGACAGTGCAAACTCCGACTACACC. It translates to CGAGDSANSDYT. The CDR3 reads in full as CGAGDSANSDYTF.

About this clone itself: The genes and germline here are from mouse. The observed sequence ends 1 residue before the CDR3 terminus, with the missing tail filled in from the germline J gene. The chain combines TRBV20 with TRBJ2-4, with a weak D call TRBD1 (7 bases). Germline V gene lookup returns CDR1 GFQATS and CDR2 STVNSAI. Trimming cost V 3 bases and J 5 bases, with 15 bases left between them. CDR3 length: 14 residues. The sequenced CDR3 bases are TGTGGTGCTAGCCTTGGGCAGGGGGGAAACACCTTGTAC. The encoded protein is CGASLGQGGNTLY. In full, the CDR3 is CGASLGQGGNTLYF.

Note on this clone: Here the gene names and germline are mouse. The covered CDR3 bases are TGTGCCAGCAGTGACAGGGCGGACACCTTGTAC. Its translation: CASSDRADTLY. The CDR3 in full is CASSDRADTLYF. The chain has TRBV13-1 and TRBJ2-4; D might be TRBD1 (5 bases). The read is 1 residue too short to cover the CDR3 end, so that end is filled in from the germline J gene. V was pared by 2 bases and J by 7 bases, with 8 bases between. CDR1 is NSHNY and CDR2 is SYGAGN in the germline V gene. The CDR3 contains 12 residues.

In regard to this clone: These gene names are mouse names. The read terminates 1 residue ahead of where the CDR3 ends, so the germline J gene completes it. The chain employs TRBV14 and TRBJ1-1; D is uncertain. V lost 2 bases, J lost 3 bases, and 8 bases lay in between. CDR1 is SGHDT, CDR2 FRDEAV, per germline. This CDR3 is built from 13 residues. CDR3 bases read: TGTGCCAGCAGTTTGAGTGGGGACACAGAAGTCTTC. Its translation: CASSLSGDTEVF. The CDR3 as a whole reads CASSLSGDTEVFF.